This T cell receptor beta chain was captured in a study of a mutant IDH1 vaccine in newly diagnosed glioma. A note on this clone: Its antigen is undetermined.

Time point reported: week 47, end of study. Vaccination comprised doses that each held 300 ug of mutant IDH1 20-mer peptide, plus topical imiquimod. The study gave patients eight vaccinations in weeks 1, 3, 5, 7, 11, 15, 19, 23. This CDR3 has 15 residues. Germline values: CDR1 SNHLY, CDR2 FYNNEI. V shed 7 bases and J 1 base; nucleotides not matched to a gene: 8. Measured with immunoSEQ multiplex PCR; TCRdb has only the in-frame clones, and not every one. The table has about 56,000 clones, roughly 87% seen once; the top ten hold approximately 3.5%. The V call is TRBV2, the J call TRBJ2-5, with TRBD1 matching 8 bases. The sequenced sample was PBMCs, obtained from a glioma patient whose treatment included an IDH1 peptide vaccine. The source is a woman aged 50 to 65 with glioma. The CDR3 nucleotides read TGTGCCAGCAAAAAGACAGGGGCACCCCAAGAGACCCAGTACTTC. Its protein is CASKKTGAPQETQYF.